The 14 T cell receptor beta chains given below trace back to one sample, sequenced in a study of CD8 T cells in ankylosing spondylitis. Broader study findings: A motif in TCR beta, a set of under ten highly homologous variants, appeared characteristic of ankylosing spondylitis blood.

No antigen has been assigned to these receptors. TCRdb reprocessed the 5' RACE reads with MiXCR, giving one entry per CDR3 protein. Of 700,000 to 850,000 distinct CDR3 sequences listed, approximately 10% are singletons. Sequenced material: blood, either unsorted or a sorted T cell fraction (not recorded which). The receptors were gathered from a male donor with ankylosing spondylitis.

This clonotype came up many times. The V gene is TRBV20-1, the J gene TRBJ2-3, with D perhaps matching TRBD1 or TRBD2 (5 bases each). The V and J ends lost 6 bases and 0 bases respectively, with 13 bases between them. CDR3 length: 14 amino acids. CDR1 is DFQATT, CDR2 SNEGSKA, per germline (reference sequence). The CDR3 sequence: CSASRDGSTDTQYF. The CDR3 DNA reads TGCAGTGCCAGTAGGGACGGTAGCACAGATACGCAGTATTTT.

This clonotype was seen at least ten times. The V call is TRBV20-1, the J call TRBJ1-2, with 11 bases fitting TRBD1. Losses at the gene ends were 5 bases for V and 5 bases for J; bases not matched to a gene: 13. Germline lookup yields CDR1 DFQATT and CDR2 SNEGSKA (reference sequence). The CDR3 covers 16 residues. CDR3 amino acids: CSASIFLRDRGYGYTF. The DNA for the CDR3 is TGCAGTGCTTCTATCTTTCTCCGGGACAGGGGGTATGGCTACACCTTC.

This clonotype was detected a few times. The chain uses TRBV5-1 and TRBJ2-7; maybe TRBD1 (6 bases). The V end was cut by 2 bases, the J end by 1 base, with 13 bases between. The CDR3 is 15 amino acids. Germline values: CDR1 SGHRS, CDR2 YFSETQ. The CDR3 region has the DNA TGCGCCAGCAGCTTAGGCCTTACAGGGTCCTACGAGCAGTACTTC. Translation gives CASSLGLTGSYEQYF.

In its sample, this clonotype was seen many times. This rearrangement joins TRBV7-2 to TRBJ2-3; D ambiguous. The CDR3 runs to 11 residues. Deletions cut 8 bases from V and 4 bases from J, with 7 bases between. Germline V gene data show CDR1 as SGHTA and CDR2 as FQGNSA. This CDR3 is CASGRPDTQYF. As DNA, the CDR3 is TGTGCCAGCGGCCGACCAGATACGCAGTATTTT.

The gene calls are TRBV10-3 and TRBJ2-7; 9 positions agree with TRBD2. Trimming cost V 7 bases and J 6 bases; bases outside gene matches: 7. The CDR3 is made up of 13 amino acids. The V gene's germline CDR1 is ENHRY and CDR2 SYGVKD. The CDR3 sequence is CAIKEREASEQYF. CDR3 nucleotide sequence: TGTGCCATCAAAGAGCGGGAGGCGTCCGAGCAGTACTTC.

CDR3 in DNA: TGCGCCAGCAGCTTCGGGGAATTACAAGAGACCCAGTACTTC. Residues: CASSFGELQETQYF. The rearrangement links TRBV5-1 to TRBJ2-5; D is perhaps TRBD2 (5 bases). This CDR3 is built from 14 residues. Trimming left V 2 bases short and J 2 bases short, with 10 bases between. Germline loops: CDR1 SGHRS, CDR2 YFSETQ. Based on the CDR3 plus reference TRBV5-1 and TRBJ2-5, the full variable domain is KAGVTQTPRYLIKTRGQQVTLSCSPISGHRSVSWYQQTPGQGLQFLFEYFSETQRNKGNFPGRFSGRQFSNSRSEMNVSTLELGDSALYLCASSFGELQETQYFGPGTRLLVL.

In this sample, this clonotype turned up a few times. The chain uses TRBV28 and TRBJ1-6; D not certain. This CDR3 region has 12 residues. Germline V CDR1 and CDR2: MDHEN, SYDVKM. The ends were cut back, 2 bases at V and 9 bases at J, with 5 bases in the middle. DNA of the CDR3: TGTGCCAGCAGTTTACCGGCTTCACCCCTCCACTTT. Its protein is CASSLPASPLHF. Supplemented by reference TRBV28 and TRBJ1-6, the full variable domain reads DVKVTQSSRYLVKRTGEKVFLECVQDMDHENMFWYRQDPGLGLRLIYFSYDVKMKEKGDIPEGYSVSREKKERFSLILESASTNQTSMYLCASSLPASPLHFGNGTRLTVT.

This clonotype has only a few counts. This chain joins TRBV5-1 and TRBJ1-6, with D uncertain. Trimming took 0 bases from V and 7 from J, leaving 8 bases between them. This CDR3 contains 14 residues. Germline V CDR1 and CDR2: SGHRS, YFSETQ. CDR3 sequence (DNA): TGCGCCAGCAGCTTGGCGACATCAAATTCACCCCTCCACTTT. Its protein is CASSLATSNSPLHF.

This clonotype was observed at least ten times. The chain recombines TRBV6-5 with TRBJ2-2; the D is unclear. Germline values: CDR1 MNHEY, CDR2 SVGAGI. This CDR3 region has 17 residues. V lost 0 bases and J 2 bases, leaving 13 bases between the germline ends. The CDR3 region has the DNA TGTGCCAGCAGTTACTCCCTTAGATCCTACAACACCGGGGAGCTGTTTTTT. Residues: CASSYSLRSYNTGELFF.

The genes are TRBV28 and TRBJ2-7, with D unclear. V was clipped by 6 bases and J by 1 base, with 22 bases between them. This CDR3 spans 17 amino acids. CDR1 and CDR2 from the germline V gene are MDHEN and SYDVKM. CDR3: CASSPYSEGETSYEQYF. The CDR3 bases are TGTGCCAGCAGCCCCTATTCGGAAGGAGAGACATCCTACGAGCAGTACTTC.

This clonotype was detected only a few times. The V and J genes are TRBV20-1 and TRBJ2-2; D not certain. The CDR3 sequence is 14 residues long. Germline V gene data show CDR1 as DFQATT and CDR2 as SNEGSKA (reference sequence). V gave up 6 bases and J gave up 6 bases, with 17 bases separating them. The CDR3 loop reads CSAARLNSAGELFF. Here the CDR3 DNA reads TGCAGTGCCGCCAGGTTAAATTCAGCCGGGGAGCTGTTTTTT.

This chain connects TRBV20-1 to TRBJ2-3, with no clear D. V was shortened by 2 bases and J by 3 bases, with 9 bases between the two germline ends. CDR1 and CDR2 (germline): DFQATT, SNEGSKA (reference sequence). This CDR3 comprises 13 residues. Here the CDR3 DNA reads TGCAGTGCTAGATTCCCAAGAACAGATACGCAGTATTTT. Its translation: CSARFPRTDTQYF.

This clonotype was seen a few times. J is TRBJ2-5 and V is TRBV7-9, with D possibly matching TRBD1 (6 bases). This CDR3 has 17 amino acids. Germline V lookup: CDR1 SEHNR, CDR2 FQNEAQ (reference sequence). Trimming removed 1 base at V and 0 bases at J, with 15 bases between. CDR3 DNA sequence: TGTGCCAGCAGCTTAGGCCGGTGGCACAGGGACCAAGAGACCCAGTACTTC. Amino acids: CASSLGRWHRDQETQYF.

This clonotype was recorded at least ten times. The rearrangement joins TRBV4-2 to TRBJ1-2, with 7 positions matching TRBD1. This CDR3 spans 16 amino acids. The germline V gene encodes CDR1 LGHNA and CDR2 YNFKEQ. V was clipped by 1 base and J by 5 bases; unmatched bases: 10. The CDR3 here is CASSQGTGQEDYGYTF. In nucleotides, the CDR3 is TGTGCCAGCAGCCAAGGGACAGGACAAGAAGATTATGGCTACACCTTC.